This TCR beta chain derives from a study of blood T cell repertoires in COVID-19. At the level of the study: Sites in the United States, Italy and Spain provided acute and convalescent COVID-19 samples. The analysed material was cDNA or gDNA that came from T cells, B-cell-depleted T cells, or PBMCs.

Original processing notes: Cell counts per sample came from amplifying reference gene primers. The data were produced by immunoSEQ multiplex PCR, yet TCRdb's version contains in-frame clones alone and is incomplete. The DNA was the basis for D and trimming; V, J and clone size are from that table. The sample has fewer than 150,000 clones; 85% to 90% are singletons. The specimen was peripheral blood. The sequence was collected from a woman in her thirties or forties with acute or convalescent COVID-19.

The CDR3 region is CASSLGTGTEAFF. The CDR3 bases are TGTGCCAGCAGCTTAGGTACCGGGACTGAAGCTTTCTTT. The chain recombines TRBV11-2 with TRBJ1-1; unclear D gene. The CDR3 loop spans 13 amino acids. V was clipped by 1 base and J by 5 bases, with 8 bases between them. CDR1 and CDR2 from the germline V gene are SGHAT and FQNNGV.